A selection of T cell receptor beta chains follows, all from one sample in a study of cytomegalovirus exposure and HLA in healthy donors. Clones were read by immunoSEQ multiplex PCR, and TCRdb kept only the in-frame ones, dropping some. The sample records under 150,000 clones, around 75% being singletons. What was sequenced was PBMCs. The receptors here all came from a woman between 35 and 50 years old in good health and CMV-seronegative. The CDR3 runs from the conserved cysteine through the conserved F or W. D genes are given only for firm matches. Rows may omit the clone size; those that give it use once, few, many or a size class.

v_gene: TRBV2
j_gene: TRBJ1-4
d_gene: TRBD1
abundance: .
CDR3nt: TGTGCCAGCAGTGAAGATTACCGGGACAGGGTTGAAAAACTGTTTTTT
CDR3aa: CASSEDYRDRVEKLFF

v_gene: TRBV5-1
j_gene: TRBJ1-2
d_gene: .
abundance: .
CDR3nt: TGCGCCAGCAGACTCTTAGAAGGAGGCGACTATGGCTACACCTTC
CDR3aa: CASRLLEGGDYGYTF

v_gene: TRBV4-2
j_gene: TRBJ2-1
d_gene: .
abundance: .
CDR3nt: TGTGCCAGCAGCCAAGCGTTTGCGGAGCCGGGCAATGAGCAGTTCTTC
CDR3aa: CASSQAFAEPGNEQFF

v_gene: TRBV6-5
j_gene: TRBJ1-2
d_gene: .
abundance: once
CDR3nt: TGTGCCAGCAGTGAACGCTTGGGCAGTGGCTACACCTTC
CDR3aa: CASSERLGSGYTF

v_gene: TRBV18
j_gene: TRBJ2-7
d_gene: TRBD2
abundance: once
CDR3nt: TGTGCCAGCTCAAGGGAGGGATCGAGCGAGCAGTACTTC
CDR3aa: CASSREGSSEQYF

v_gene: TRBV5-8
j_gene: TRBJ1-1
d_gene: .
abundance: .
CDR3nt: TGTGCCAGCAGCCTGGGAATAGGGAGCCCTGAAGCTTTCTTT
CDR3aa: CASSLGIGSPEAFF

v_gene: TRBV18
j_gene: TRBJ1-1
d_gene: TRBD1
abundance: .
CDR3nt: TGTGCCAGCTCAGGCCAGGGGGATGGTGAAGCTTTCTTT
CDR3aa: CASSGQGDGEAFF

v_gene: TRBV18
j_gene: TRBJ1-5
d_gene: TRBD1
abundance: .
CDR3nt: TGTGCCAGCTCACCAGTACAGGGGGGCGCCGGTCAGCCCCAGCATTTT
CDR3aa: CASSPVQGGAGQPQHF

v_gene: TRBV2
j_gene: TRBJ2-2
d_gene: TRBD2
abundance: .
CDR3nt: TGTGCCAGCAGATTACTAGCGGGGAGCTTAACCGGGGAGCTGTTTTTT
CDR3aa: CASRLLAGSLTGELFF

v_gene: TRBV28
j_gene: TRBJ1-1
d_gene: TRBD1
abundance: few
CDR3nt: TGTGCCAGCAGCGTACAGGGGACTGAAGCTTTCTTT
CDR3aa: CASSVQGTEAFF

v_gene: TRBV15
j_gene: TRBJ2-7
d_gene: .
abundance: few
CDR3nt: TGTGCCACCAGCAGAACCAGGACTGACTCTACCGACGAGCAGTACTTC
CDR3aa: CATSRTRTDSTDEQYF

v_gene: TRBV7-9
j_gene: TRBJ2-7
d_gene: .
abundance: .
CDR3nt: TGTTCCAGCAGCCCTCCCACAGGGGAGGCTGAGCAGTACTTC
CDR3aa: CSSSPPTGEAEQYF

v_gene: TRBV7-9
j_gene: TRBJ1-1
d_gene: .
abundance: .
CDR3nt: TGTGCCAGCAGCTTACGTGGGGGCAGGAGGACTGAAGCTTTCTTT
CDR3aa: CASSLRGGRRTEAFF

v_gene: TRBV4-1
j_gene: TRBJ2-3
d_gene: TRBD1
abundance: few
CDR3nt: TGCGCCAGCAGCCAGTCCGGACAGGTACATTTT
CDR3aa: CASSQSGQVHF

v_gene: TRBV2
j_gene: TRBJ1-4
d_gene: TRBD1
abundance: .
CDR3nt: TGTGCCAGCCTACAGGGGGTCAGGGAAAAACTGTTTTTT
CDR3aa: CASLQGVREKLFF

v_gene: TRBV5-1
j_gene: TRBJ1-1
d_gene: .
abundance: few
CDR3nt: TGCGCCAGCAGCTGGACAAGCATGAACACTGAAGCTTTCTTT
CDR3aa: CASSWTSMNTEAFF

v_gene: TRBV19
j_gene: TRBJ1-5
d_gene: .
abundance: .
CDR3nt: TGTGCCAGTAGTACTGATTGGACTCTTCAGCCCCAGCATTTT
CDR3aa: CASSTDWTLQPQHF

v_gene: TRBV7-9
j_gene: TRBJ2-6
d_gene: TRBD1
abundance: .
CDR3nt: TGTGCCAGCAACTCTATCCCGGGACAGGGGAGCTCTGGGGCCAACGTCCTGACTTTC
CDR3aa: CASNSIPGQGSSGANVLTF

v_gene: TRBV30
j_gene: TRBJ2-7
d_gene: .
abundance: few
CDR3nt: TGTGCCTGGAGTGTACAGACAGTCTCCGGATACGAGCAGTACTTC
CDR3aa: CAWSVQTVSGYEQYF

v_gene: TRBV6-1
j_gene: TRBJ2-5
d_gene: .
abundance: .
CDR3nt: TGTGCCAGCAGTTGGGACTCGGAAGAGACCCAGTACTTC
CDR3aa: CASSWDSEETQYF

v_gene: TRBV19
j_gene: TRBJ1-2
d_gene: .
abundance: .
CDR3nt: TGTGCCAGTAGTATATCAGGGGAGAGGGGCTACACCTTC
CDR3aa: CASSISGERGYTF

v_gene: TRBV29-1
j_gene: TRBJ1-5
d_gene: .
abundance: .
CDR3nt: TGCAGCGTTGGGTTGACAGGTTCAGGGGATCAGCCCCAGCATTTT
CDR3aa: CSVGLTGSGDQPQHF

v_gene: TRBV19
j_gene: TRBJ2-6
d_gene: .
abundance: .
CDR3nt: TGTGCCAGTAGTATTCGACAGTTATTCCCCTCTGGGGCCAACGTCCTGACTTTC
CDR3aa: CASSIRQLFPSGANVLTF

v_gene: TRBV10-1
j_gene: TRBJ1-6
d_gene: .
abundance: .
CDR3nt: TGCGCCAGCAGCGTAGAAAGGGGATCACCCCTCCACTTT
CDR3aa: CASSVERGSPLHF

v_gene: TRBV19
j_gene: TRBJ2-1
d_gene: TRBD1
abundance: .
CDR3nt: TGTGCCAGTAGGGAGACAGGGGTGGTGGTTGAGCAGTTCTTC
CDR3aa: CASRETGVVVEQFF

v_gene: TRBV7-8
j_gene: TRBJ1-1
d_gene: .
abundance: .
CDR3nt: TGTGCCAGCCAAGAGGGCTGGGGGCCGAACACTGAAGCTTTCTTT
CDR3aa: CASQEGWGPNTEAFF

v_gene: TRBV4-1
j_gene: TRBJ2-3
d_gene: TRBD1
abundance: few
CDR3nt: TGCGCCAGCAGCCAAGCTGGGACAGGGGGCACAGATACGCAGTATTTT
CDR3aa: CASSQAGTGGTDTQYF

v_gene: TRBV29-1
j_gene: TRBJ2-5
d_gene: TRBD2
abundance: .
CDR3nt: TGCAGCGTCCCTGGGGGGGTGGAAGAGACCCAGTACTTC
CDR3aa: CSVPGGVEETQYF

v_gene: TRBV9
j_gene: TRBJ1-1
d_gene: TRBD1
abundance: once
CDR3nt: TGTGCCAGCAGCGTAAGGGACAGGGGCCGGAACACTGAAGCTTTCTTT
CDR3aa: CASSVRDRGRNTEAFF

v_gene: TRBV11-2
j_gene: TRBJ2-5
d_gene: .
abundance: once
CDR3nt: TGTGCCAGCAGCTTAGAACGGGGTGGGGCCCAGTACTTC
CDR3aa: CASSLERGGAQYF

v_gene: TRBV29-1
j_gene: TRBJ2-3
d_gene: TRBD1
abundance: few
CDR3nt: TGCAGCGTTGTCGGGACAGGGATACCAGATACGCAGTATTTT
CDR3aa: CSVVGTGIPDTQYF

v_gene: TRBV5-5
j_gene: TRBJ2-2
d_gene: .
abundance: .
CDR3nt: TGTGCCAGCAGCCCTAGCAACACCGGGGAGCTGTTTTTT
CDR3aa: CASSPSNTGELFF

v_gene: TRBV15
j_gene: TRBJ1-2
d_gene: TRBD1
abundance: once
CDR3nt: TGTGCCACCAGCAGAGATGAGGGGACAGGTGGCTACACCTTC
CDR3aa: CATSRDEGTGGYTF

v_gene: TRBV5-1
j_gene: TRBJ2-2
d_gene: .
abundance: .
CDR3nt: TGCGCCAGCAGTAAGTCTAGATTTGACACCGGGGAGCTGTTTTTT
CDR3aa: CASSKSRFDTGELFF

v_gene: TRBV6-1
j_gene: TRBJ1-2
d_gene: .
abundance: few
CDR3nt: TGTGCCAGGGGGGCAGACTATGGCTACACCTTC
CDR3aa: CARGADYGYTF

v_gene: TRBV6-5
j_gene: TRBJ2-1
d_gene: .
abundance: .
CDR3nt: TGTGCCAGCAGTTACAGGGGCAATGAGCAGTTCTTC
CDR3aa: CASSYRGNEQFF

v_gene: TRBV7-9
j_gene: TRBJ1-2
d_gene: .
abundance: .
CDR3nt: TGTTCCAGCACACAGGATAACTATGGCTACACCTTC
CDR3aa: CSSTQDNYGYTF

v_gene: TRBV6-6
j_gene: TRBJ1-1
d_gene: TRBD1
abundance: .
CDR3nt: TGTGCCAGCAGTTACGGGGACAGGGGGAACACTGAAGCTTTCTTT
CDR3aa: CASSYGDRGNTEAFF

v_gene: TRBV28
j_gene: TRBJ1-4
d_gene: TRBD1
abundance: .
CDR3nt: TGTGCCAGCAGTTCAGCAGGGGGTTTACGTGAAAAACTGTTTTTT
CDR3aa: CASSSAGGLREKLFF

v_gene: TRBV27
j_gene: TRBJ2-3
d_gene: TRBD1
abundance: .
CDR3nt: TGTGCCAGCAGCGATGGGACAGGGGAGGTAGATACGCAGTATTTT
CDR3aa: CASSDGTGEVDTQYF

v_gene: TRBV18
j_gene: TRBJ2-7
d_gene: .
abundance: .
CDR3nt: TGTGCCAGCTCACCAGGAAATGCGGCTTACGAGCAGTACTTC
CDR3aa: CASSPGNAAYEQYF

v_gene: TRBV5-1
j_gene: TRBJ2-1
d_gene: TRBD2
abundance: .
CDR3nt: TGCGCCAGCAGCCAGGGACCCGGACTAGCGGGAAATAACAATGAGCAGTTCTTC
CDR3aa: CASSQGPGLAGNNNEQFF

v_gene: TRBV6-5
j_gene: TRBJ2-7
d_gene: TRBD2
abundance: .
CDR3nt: TGTGCCAGCAGTTACGCGCGACTAGCGGGAGGCGAGCAGTACTTC
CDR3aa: CASSYARLAGGEQYF

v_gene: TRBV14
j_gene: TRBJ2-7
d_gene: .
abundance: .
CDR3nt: TGTGCCAGCAGCCAAGTAGGAGTTTACGAGCAGTACTTC
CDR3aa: CASSQVGVYEQYF

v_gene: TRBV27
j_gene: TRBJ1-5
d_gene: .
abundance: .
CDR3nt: TGTGCCAGCAGTTTAGCGGGGTGGGTCAATCAGCCCCAGCATTTT
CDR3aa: CASSLAGWVNQPQHF

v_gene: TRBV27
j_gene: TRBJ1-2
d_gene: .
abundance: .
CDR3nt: TGTGCCAGCAGCAAACAGGGATACGGCTACACCTTC
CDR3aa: CASSKQGYGYTF

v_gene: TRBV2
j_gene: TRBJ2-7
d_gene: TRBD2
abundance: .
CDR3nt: TGTGCCAGCACCAAGGGACTAGCGGGCTTTTCCTACGAGCAGTACTTC
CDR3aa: CASTKGLAGFSYEQYF

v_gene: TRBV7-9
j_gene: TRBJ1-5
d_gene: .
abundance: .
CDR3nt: TGTGCCAGCAGCTTAAAGGGGGACGGCAATCAGCCCCAGCATTTT
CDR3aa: CASSLKGDGNQPQHF

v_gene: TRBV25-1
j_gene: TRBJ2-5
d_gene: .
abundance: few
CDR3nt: TGTGCCAGCAGTGCCGTCGAGGAGACCCAGTACTTC
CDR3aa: CASSAVEETQYF

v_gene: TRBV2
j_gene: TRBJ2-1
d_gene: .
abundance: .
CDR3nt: TGTGCCAGCGCAGATCCAGATGAGCAGTTCTTC
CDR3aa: CASADPDEQFF

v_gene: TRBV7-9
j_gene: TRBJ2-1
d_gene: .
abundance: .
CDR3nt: TGTGCCAGCAGCTTCCAGTCCTACAATGAGCAGTTCTTC
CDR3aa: CASSFQSYNEQFF

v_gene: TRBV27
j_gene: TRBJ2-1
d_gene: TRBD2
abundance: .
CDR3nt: TGTGCCAGCAGCCCACAGGGGACTAGCGCGTATTACAATGAGCAGTTCTTC
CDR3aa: CASSPQGTSAYYNEQFF

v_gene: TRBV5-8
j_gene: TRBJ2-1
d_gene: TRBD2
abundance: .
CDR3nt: TGTGCCAGCACCCGACTAGCGGAATACAATGAGCAGTTCTTC
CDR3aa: CASTRLAEYNEQFF

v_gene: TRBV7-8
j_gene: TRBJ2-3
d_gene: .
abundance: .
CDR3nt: TGTGCCAGCAGCTTAGTGGGTCAATCGAGGACGCAGTATTTT
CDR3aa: CASSLVGQSRTQYF

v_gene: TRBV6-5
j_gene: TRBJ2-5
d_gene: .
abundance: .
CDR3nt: TGTGCCAGCAGTTACTCAATTCATCCGGTCCCGGAGACCCAGTACTTC
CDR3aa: CASSYSIHPVPETQYF